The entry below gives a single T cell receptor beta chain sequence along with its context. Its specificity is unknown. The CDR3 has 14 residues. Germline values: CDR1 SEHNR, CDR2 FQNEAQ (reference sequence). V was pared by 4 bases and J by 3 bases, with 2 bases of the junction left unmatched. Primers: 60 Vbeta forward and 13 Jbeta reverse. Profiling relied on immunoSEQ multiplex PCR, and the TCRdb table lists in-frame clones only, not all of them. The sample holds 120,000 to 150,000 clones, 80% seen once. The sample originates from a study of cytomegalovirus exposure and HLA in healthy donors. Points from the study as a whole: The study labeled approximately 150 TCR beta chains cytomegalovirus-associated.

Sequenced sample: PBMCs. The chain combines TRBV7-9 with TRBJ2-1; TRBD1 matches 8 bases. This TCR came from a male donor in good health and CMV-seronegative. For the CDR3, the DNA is TGTGCCAGCAGCTCGACAGGGGTCTACAATGAGCAGTTCTTC. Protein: CASSSTGVYNEQFF.